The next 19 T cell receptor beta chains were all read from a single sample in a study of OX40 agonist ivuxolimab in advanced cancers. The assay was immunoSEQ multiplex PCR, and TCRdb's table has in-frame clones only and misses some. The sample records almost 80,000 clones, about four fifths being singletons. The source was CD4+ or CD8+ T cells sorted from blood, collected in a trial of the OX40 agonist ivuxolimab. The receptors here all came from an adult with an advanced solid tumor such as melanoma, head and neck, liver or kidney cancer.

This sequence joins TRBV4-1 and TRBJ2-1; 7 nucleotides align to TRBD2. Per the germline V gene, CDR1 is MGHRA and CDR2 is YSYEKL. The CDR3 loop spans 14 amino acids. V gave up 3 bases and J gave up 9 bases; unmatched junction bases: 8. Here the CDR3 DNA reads TGCGCCAGCAGCCAGAGACTAGCTTTAGTTGAGCAGTTCTTC. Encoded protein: CASSQRLALVEQFF.

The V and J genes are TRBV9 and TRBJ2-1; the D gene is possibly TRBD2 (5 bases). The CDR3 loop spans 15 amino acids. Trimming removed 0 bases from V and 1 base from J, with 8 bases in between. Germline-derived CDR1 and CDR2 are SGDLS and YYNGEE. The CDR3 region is CASSVVGNSYNEQFF. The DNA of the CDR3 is TGTGCCAGCAGCGTAGTCGGGAATTCCTACAATGAGCAGTTCTTC. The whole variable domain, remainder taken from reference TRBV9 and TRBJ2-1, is DSGVTQTPKHLITATGQRVTLRCSPRSGDLSVYWYQQSLDQGLQFLIQYYNGEERAKGNILERFSAQQFPDLHSELNLSSLELGDSALYFCASSVVGNSYNEQFFGPGTRLTVL.

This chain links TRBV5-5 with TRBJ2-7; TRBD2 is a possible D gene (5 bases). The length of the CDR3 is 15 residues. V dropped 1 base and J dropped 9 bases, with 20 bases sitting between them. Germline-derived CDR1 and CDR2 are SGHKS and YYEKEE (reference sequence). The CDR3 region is CASSLFGLAASGQYV. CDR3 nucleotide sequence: TGTGCCAGCAGCTTGTTCGGGCTAGCCGCCTCCGGGCAGTACGTC.

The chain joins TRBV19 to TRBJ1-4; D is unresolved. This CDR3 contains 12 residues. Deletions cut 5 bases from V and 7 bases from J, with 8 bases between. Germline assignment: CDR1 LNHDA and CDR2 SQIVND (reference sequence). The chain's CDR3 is CASSERGEKLFF. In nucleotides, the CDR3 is TGTGCCAGTAGTGAACGGGGTGAAAAACTGTTTTTT.

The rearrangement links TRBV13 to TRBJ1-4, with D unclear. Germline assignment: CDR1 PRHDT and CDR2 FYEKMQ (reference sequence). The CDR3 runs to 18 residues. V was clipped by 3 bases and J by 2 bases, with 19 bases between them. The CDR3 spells CASSFRPFRRTTNEKLFF. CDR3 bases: TGTGCCAGCAGCTTTCGTCCCTTCCGACGCACCACTAATGAAAAACTGTTTTTT.

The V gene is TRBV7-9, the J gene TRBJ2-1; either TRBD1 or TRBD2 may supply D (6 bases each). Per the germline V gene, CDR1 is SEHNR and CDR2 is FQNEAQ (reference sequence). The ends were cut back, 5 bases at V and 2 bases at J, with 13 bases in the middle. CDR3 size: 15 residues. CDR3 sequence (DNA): TGTGCCAGCAGCAGGGGGAGGTTCCCCTACAATGAGCAGTTCTTC. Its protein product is CASSRGRFPYNEQFF. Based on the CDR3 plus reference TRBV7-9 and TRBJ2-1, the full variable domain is DTGVSQNPRHKITKRGQNVTFRCDPISEHNRLYWYRQTLGQGPEFLTYFQNEAQLEKSRLLSDRFSAERPKGSFSTLEIQRTEQGDSAMYLCASSRGRFPYNEQFFGPGTRLTVL.

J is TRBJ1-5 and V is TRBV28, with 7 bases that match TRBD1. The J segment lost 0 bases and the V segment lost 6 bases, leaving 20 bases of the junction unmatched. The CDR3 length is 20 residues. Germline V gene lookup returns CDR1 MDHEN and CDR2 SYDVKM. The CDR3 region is CASSPRNTPGQRYSNQPQHF. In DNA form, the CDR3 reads TGTGCCAGCAGCCCTAGAAATACACCGGGACAGCGCTATAGCAATCAGCCCCAGCATTTT.

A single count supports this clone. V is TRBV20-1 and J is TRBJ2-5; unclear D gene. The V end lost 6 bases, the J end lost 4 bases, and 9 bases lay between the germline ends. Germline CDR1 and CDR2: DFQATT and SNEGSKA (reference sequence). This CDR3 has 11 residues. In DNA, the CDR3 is TGCAGTGCCGTTGACGCAGAGACCCAGTACTTC. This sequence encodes CSAVDAETQYF.

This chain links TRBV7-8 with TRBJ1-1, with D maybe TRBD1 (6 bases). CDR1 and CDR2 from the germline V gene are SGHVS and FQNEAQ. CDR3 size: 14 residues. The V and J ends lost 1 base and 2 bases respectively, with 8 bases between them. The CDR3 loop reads CASSLDRVNTEAFF. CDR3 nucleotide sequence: TGTGCCAGCAGCTTAGACAGGGTCAACACTGAAGCTTTCTTT. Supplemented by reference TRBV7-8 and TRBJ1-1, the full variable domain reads GAGVSQSPRYKVAKRGQDVALRCDPISGHVSLFWYQQALGQGPEFLTYFQNEAQLDKSGLPSDRFFAERPEGSVSTLKIQRTQQEDSAVYLCASSLDRVNTEAFFGQGTRLTVV.

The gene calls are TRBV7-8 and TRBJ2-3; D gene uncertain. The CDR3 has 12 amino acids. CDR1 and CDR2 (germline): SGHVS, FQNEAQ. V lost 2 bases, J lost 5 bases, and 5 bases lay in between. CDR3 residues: CASSLYRDTQYF. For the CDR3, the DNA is TGTGCCAGCAGCTTATATAGAGATACGCAGTATTTT. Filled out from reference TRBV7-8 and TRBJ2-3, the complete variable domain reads GAGVSQSPRYKVAKRGQDVALRCDPISGHVSLFWYQQALGQGPEFLTYFQNEAQLDKSGLPSDRFFAERPEGSVSTLKIQRTQQEDSAVYLCASSLYRDTQYFGPGTRLTVL.

The DNA of the CDR3 is TGTGCCAGCAGCCAACCAACACTAGCGGGAGAAACAGATACGCAGTATTTT. Amino acid sequence: CASSQPTLAGETDTQYF. The chain carries TRBV11-3 and TRBJ2-3; 11 bases fit TRBD2. Germline values: CDR1 SGHNT, CDR2 YENEEA. The CDR3 is 17 residues long. V trimming: 5 bases; J trimming: 3 bases; junction bases outside the gene matches: 10.

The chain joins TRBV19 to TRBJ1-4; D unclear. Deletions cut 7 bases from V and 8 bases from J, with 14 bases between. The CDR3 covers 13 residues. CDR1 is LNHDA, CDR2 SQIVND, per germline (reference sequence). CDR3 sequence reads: CASMGRNREKLFF. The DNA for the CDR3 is TGTGCCAGTATGGGGAGAAACCGGGAAAAACTGTTTTTT.

The CDR3, as DNA: TGTGCCAGCAGCCATCTAGGGCAGAACACTGAAGCTTTCTTT. Translating gives CASSHLGQNTEAFF. The V and J genes are TRBV14 and TRBJ1-1; D gene ambiguous. The CDR3 contains 14 residues. Trimming cost V 3 bases and J 1 base, with 9 bases left between them. Per germline, CDR1 SGHDN and CDR2 FVKESK.

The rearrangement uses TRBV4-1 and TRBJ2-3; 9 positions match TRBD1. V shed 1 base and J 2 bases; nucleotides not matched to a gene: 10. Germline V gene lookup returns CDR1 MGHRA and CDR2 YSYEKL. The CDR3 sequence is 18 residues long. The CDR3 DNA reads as TGCGCCAGCAGCCAAGTTAGCGGCACAGGGGGCCCCACAGATACGCAGTATTTT. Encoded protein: CASSQVSGTGGPTDTQYF.

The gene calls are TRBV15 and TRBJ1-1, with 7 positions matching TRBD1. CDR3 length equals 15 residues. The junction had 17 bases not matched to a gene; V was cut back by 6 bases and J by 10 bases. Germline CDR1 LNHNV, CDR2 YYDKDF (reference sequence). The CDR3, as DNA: TGTGCCACCAGGGGCACCGCCGGGACAGCTCTAGGAGCTTTCTTT. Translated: CATRGTAGTALGAFF.

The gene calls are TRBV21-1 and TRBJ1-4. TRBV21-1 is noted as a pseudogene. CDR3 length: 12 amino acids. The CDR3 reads CASSKGKEKLFF. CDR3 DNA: TGTGCCAGCAGCAAAGGAAAGGAAAAACTGTTTTTT.

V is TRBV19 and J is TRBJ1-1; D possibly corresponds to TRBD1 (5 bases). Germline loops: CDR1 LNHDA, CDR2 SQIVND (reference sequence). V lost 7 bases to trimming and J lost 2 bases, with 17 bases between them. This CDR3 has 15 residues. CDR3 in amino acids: CASTPIYGGNTEAFF. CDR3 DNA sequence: TGTGCCAGTACCCCTATCTACGGGGGTAACACTGAAGCTTTCTTT. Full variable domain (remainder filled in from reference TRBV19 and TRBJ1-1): DGGITQSPKYLFRKEGQNVTLSCEQNLNHDAMYWYRQDPGQGLRLIYYSQIVNDFQKGDIAEGYSVSREKKESFPLTVTSAQKNPTAFYLCASTPIYGGNTEAFFGQGTRLTVV.

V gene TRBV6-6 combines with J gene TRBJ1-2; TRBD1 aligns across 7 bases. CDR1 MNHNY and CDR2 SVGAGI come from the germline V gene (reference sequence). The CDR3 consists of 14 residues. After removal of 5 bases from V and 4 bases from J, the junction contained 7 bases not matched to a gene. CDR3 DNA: TGTGCCAGCAGTGTCGACAGGGACCTCTATGGCTACACCTTC. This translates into CASSVDRDLYGYTF.

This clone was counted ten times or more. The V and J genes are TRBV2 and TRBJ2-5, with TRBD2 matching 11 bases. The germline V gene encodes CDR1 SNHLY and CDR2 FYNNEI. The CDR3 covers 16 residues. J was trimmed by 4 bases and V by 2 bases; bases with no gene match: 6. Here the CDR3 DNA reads TGTGCCAGCAGTGAAAGGGTAGCGGGAGGGCGAGAGACCCAGTACTTC. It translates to CASSERVAGGRETQYF.